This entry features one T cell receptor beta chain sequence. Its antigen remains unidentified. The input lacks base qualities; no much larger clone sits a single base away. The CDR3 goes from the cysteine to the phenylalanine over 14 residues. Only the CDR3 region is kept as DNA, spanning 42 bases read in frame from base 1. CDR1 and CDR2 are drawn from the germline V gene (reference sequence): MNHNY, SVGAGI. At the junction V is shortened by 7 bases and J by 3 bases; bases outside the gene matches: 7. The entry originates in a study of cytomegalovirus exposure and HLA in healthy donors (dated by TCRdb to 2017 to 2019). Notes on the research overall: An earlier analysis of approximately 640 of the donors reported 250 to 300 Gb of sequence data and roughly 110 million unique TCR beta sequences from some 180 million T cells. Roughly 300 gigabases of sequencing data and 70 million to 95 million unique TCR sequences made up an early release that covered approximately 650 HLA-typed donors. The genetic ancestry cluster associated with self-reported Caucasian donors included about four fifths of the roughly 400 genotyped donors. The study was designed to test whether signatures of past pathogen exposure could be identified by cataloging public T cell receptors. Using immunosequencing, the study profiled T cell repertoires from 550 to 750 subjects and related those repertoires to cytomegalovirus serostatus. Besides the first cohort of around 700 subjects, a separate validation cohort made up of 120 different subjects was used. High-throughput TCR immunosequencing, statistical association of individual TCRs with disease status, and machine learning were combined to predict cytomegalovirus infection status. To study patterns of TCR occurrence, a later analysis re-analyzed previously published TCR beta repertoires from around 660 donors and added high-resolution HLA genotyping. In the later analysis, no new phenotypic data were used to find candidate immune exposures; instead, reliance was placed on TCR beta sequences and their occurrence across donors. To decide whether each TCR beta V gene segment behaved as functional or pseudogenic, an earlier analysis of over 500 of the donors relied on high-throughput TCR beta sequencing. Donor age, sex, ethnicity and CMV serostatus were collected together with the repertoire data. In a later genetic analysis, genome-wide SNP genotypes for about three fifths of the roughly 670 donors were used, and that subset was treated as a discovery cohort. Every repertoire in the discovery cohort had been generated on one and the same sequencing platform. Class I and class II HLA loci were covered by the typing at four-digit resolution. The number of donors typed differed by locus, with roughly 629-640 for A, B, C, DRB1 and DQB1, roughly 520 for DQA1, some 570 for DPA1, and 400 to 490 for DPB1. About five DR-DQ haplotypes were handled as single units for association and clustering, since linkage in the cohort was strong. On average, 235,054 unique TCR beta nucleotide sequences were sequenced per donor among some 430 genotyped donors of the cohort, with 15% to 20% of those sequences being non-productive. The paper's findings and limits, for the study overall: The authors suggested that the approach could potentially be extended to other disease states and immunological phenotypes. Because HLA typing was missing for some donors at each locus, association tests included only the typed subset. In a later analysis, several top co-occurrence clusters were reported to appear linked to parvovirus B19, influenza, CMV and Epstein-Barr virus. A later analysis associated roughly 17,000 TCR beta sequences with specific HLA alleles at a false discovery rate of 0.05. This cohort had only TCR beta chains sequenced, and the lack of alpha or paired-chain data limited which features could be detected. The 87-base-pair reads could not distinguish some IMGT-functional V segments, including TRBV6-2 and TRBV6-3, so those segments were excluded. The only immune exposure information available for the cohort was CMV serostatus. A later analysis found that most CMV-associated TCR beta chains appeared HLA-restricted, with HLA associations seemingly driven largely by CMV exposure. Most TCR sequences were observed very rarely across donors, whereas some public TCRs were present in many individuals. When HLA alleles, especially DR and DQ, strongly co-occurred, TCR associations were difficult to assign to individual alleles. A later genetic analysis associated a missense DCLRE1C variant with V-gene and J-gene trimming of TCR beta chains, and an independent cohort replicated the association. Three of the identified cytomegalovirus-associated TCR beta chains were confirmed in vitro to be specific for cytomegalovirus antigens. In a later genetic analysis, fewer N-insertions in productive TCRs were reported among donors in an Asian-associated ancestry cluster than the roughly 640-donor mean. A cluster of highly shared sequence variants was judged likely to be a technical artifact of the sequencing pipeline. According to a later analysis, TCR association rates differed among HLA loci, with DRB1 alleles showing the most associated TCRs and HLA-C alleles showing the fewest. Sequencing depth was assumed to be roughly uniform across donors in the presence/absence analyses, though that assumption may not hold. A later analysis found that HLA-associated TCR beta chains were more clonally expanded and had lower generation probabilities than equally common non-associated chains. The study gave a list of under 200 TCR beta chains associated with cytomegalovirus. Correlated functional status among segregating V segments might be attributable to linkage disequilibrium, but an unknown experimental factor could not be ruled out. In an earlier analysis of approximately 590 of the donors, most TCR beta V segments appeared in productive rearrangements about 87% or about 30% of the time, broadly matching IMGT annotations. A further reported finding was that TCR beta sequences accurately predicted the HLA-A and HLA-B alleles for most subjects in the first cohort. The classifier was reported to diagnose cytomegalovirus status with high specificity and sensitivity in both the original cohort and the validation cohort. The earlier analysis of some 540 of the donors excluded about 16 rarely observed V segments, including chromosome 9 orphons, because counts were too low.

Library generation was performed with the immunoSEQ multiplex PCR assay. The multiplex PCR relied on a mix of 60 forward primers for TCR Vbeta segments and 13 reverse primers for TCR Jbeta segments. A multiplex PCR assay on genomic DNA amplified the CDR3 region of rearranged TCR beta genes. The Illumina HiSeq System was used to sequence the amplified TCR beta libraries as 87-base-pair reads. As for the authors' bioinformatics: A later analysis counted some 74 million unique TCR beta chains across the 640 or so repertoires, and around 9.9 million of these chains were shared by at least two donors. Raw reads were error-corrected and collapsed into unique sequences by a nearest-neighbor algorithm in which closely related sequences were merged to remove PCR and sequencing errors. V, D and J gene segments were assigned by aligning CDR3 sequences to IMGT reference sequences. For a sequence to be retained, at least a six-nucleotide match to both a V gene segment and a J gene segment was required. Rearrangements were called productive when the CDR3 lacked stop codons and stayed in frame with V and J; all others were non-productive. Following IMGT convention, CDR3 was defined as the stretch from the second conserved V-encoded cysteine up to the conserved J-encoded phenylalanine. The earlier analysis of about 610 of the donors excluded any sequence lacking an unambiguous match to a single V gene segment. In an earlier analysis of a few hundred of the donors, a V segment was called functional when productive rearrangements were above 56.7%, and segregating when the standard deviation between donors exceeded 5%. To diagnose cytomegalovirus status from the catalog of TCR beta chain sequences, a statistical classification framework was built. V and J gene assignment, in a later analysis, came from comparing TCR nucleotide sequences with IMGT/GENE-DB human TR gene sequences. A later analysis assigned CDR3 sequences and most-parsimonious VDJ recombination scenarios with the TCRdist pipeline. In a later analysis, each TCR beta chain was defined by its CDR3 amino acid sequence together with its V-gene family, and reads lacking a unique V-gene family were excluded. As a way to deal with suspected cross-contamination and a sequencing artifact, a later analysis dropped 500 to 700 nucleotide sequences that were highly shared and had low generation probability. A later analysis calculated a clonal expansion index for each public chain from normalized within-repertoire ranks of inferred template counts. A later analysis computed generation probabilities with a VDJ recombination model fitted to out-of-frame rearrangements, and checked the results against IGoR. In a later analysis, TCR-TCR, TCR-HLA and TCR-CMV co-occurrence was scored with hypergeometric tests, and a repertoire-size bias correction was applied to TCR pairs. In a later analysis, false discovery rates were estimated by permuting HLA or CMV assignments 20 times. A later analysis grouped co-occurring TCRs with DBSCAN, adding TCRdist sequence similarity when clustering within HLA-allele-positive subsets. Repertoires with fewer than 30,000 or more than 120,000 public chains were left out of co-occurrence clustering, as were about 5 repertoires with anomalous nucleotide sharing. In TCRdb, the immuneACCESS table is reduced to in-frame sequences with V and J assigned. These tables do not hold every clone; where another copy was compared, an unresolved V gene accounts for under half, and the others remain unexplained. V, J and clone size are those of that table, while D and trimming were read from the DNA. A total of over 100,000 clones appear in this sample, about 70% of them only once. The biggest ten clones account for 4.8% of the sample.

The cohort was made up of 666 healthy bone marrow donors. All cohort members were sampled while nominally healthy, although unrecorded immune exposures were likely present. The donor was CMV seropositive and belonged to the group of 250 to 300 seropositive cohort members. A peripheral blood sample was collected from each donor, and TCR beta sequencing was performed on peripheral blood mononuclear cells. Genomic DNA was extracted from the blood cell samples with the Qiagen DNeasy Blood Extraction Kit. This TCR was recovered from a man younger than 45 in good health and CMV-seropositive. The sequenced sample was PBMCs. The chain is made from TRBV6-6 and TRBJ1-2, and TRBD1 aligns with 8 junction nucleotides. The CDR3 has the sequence CASTRNRGDYGYTF. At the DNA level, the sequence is TGTGCCAGCACCCGGAACAGGGGGGACTATGGCTACACCTTC.